This T cell receptor (beta chain) appears in the sequencing data of a study of control samples from healthy donors and cancer patients. Method: immunoSEQ multiplex PCR; TCRdb's copy keeps in-frame clones and lacks some. The sample shows 110,000 or so clones, about 86% of them seen only once. Germline V CDR1 and CDR2: SNHLY, FYNNEI. V was pared by 7 bases and J by 3 bases, with 13 bases between. The length of the CDR3 is 13 residues. This sequence joins TRBV2 and TRBJ2-7; no clear D gene. This receptor was identified in a young man in good health. The sequenced material came from blood. Here the CDR3 reads CASNLGRDYEQYF. CDR3 DNA sequence: TGTGCCAGCAATTTGGGCCGCGACTACGAGCAGTACTTC.